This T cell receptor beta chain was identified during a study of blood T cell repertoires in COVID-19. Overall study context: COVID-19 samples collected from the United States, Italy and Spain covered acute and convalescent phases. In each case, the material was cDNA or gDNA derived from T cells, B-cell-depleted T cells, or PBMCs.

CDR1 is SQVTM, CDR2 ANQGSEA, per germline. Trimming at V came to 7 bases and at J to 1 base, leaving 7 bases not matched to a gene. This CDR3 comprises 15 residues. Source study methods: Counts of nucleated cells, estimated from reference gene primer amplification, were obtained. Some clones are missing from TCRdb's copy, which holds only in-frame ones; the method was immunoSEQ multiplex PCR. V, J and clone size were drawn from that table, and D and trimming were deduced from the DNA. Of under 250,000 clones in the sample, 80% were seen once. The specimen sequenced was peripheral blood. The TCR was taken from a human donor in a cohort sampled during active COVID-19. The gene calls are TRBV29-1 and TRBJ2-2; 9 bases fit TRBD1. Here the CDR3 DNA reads TGCAGCGCCGAAGGGGGACAGGGGAACACCGGGGAGCTGTTTTTT. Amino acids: CSAEGGQGNTGELFF.